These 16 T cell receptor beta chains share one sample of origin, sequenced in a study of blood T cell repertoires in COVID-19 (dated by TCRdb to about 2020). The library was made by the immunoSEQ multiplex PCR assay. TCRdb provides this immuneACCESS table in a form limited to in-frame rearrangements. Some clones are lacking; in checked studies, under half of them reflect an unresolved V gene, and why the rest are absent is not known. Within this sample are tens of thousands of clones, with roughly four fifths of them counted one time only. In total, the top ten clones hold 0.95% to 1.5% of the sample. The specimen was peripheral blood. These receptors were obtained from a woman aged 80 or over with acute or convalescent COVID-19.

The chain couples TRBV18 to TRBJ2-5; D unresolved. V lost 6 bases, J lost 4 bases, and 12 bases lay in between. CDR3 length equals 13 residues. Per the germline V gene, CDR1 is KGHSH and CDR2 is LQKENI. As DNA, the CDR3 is TGTGCCAGCTCGCCCGGGTTGGGAGAGACCCAGTACTTC. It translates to CASSPGLGETQYF.

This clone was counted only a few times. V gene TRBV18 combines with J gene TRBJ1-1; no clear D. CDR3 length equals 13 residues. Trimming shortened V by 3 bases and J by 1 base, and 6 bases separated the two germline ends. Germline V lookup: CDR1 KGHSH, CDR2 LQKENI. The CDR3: CASSPQANTEAFF. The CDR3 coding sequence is TGTGCCAGCTCACCCCAGGCGAACACTGAAGCTTTCTTT.

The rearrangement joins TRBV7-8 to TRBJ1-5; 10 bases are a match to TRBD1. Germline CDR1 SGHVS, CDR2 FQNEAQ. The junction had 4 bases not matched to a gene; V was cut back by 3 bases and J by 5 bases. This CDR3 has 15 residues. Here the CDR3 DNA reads TGTGCCAGCAGCTTTTTCGGACAGGGGGATCAGCCCCAGCATTTT. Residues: CASSFFGQGDQPQHF.

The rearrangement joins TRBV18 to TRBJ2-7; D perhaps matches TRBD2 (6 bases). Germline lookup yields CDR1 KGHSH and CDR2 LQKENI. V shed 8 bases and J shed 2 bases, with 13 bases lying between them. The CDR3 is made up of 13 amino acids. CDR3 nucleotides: TGTGCCAGCCGTGGGACGGGAGCCTACGAGCAGTACTTC. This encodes CASRGTGAYEQYF.

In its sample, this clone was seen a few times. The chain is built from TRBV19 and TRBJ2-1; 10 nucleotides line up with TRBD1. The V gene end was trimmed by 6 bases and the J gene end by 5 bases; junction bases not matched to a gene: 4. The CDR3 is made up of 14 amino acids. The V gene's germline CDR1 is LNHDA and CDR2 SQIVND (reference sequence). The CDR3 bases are TGTGCCAGTAGGGGGGGACAGGGGAACAATGAGCAGTTCTTC. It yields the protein CASRGGQGNNEQFF.

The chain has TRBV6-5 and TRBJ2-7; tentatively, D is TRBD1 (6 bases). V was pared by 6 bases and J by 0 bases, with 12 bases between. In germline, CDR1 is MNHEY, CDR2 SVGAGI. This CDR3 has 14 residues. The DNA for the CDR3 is TGTGCCAGCAGCAGGACAGTGAGCTCCTACGAGCAGTACTTC. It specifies CASSRTVSSYEQYF.

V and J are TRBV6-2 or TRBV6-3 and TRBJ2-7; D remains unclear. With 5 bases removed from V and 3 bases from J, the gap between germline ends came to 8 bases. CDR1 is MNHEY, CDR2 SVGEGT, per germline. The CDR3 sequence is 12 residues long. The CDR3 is CASSTHGYEQYF. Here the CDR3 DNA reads TGTGCCAGCAGTACGCACGGCTACGAGCAGTACTTC.

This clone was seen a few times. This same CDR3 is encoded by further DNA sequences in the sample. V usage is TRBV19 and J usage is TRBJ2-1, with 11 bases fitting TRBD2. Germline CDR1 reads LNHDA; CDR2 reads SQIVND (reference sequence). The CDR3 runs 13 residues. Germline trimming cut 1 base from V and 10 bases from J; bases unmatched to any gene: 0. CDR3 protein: CASSIGLAGEQFF. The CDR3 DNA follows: TGTGCCAGTAGTATAGGACTAGCGGGAGAGCAGTTCTTC.

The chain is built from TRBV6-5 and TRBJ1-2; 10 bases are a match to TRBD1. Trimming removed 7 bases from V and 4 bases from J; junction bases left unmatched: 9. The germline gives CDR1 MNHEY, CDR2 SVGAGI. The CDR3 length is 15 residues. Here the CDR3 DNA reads TGTGCCAGCACCGCCGACAGGGGGCTGGTCTATGGCTACACCTTC. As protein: CASTADRGLVYGYTF.

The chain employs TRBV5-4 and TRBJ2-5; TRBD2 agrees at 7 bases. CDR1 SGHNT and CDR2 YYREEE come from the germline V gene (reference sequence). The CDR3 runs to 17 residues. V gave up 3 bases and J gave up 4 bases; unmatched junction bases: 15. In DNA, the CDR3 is TGTGCCAGCAGCTCCCCCCCGGGGGGAGGGCCCGGAGAGACCCAGTACTTC. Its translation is CASSSPPGGGPGETQYF. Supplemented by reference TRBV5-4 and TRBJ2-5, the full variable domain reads ETGVTQSPTHLIKTRGQQVTLRCSSQSGHNTVSWYQQALGQGPQFIFQYYREEENGRGNFPPRFSGLQFPNYSSELNVNALELDDSALYLCASSSPPGGGPGETQYFGPGTRLLVL.

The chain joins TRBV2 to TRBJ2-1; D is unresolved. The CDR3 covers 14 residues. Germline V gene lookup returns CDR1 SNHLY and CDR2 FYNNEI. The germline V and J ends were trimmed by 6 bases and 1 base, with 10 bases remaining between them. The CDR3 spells CASSPGDSYNEQFF. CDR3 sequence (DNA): TGTGCCAGCAGCCCGGGTGATTCCTACAATGAGCAGTTCTTC. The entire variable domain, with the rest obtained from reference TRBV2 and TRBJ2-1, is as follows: EPEVTQTPSHQVTQMGQEVILRCVPISNHLYFYWYRQILGQKVEFLVSFYNNEISEKSEIFDDQFSVERPDGSNFTLKIRSTKLEDSAMYFCASSPGDSYNEQFFGPGTRLTVL.

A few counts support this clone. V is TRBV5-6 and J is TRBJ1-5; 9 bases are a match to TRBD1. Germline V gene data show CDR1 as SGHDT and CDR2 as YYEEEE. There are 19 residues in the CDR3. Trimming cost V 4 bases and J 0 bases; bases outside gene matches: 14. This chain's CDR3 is CASSRTGTGTGYSNQPQHF. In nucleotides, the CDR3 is TGTGCCAGCAGCAGGACCGGGACAGGGACTGGGTATAGCAATCAGCCCCAGCATTTT.

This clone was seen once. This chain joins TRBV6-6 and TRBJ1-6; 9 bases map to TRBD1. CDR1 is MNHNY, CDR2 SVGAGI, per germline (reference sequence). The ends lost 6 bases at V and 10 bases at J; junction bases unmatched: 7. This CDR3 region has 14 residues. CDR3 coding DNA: TGTGCCAGCAGCGCCGGGACAGGGACCTCACCCCTCCACTTT. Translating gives CASSAGTGTSPLHF.

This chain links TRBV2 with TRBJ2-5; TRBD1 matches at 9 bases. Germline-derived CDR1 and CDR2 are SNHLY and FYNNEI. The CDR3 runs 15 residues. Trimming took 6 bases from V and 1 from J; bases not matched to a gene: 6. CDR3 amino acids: CASRQGATSQETQYF. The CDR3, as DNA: TGTGCCAGCAGACAGGGGGCGACCAGCCAAGAGACCCAGTACTTC.

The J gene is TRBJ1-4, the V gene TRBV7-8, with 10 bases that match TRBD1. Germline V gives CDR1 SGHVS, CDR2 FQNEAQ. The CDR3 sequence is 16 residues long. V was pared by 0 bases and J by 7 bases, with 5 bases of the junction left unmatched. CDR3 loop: CASSLATGTGVEKLFF. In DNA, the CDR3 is TGTGCCAGCAGCTTAGCGACGGGGACAGGGGTTGAAAAACTGTTTTTT.

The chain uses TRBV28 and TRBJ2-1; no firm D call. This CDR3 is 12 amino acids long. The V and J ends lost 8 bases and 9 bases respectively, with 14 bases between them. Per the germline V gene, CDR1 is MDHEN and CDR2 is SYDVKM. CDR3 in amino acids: CASFTISSEQFF. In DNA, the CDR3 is TGTGCCAGCTTCACTATCTCCTCTGAGCAGTTCTTC.